This TCR beta chain stems from a study of long-term antiretroviral therapy in people with HIV. Broader study findings: Clonal populations expanded prior to ART predominated within the repertoire at all time points. HIV repertoire CDR3 lengths ranged less widely than those of controls.

It was version v3.0 of the immunoSEQ assay that was run at survey level. Some clones are missing from TCRdb's copy, which holds only in-frame ones; the method was immunoSEQ multiplex PCR. The data show about 12,000 clones, over 65% seen once. Germline-derived CDR1 and CDR2 are SQVTM and ANQGSEA. V shed 6 bases and J 3 bases; nucleotides not matched to a gene: 14. The CDR3 runs 17 residues. Turning to this clone: Its antigen is still unknown.

The material sequenced was unsorted PBMCs, taken 3.1 years before starting antiretroviral therapy. This receptor was obtained from a man in his forties with HIV. The V and J genes are TRBV29-1 and TRBJ2-1; 10 bases match TRBD2. The CDR3 sequence is CSVPMASGRSGYNEQFF. DNA of the CDR3: TGCAGCGTGCCGATGGCTAGCGGGAGATCAGGCTACAATGAGCAGTTCTTC.